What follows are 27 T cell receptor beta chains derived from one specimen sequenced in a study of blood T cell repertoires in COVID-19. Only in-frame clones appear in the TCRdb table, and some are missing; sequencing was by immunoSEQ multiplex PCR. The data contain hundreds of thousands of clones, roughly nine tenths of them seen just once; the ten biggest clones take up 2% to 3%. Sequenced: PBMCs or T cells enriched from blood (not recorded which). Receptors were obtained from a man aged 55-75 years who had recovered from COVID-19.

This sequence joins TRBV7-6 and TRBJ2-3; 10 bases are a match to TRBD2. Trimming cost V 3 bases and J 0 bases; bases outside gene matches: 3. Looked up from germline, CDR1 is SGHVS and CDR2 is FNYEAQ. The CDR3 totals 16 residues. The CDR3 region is CASSLASGGSTDTQYF. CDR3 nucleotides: TGTGCCAGCAGCTTGGCTAGCGGGGGTAGCACAGATACGCAGTATTTT. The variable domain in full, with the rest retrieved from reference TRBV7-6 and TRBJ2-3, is GAGVSQSPRYKVTKRGQDVALRCDPISGHVSLYWYRQALGQGPEFLTYFNYEAQQDKSGLPNDRFSAERPEGSISTLTIQRTEQRDSAMYRCASSLASGGSTDTQYFGPGTRLTVL.

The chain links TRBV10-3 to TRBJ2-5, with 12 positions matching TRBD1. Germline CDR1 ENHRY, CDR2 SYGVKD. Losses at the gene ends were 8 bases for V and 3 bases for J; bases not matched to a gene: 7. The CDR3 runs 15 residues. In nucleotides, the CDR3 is TGTGCCATCGGCCCCGGGACAGGGGGCGAAGAGACCCAGTACTTC. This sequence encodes CAIGPGTGGEETQYF.

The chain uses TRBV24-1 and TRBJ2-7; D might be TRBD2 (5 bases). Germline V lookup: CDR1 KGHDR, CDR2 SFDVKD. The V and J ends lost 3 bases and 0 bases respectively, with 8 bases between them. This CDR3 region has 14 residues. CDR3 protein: CATSDQRSSYEQYF. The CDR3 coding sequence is TGTGCCACCAGTGATCAGCGGAGCTCCTACGAGCAGTACTTC.

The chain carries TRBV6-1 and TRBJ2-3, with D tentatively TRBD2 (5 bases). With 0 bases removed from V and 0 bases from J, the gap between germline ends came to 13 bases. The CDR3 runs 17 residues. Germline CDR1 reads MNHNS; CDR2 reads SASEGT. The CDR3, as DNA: TGTGCCAGCAGTGAAGCGCGGAGGTCCTCTAGCACAGATACGCAGTATTTT. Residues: CASSEARRSSSTDTQYF.

The CDR3 sequence is CAAGSRDEKLFF. CDR3 DNA: TGTGCCGCAGGCAGCAGGGATGAAAAACTGTTTTTT. This sequence joins TRBV2 and TRBJ1-4; perhaps TRBD1 as D (5 bases). Germline V gene lookup returns CDR1 SNHLY and CDR2 FYNNEI. The V and J ends lost 11 bases and 6 bases respectively, with 13 bases between them. This CDR3 is 12 amino acids long.

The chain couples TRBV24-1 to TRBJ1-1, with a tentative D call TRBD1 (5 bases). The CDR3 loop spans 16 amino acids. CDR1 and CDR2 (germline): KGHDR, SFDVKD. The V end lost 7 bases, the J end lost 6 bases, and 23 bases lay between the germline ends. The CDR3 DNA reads TGTGCCACCAGACCCGGGGGGACCTTCCCTACGGCTGAAGCTTTCTTT. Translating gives CATRPGGTFPTAEAFF.

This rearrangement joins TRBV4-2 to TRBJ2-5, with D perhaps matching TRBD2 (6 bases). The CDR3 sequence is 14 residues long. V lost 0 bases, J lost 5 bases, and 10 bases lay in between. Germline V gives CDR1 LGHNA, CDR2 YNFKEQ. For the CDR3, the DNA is TGTGCCAGCAGCCAAGAGGAGGGCTGGGAGACCCAGTACTTC. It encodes CASSQEEGWETQYF.

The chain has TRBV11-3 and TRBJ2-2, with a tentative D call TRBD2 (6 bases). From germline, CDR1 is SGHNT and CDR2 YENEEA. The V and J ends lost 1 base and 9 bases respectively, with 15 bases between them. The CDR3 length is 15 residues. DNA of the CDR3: TGTGCCAGCAGCTTAGCGCCCGGGACTGCTAGGGAGCTGTTTTTT. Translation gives CASSLAPGTARELFF.

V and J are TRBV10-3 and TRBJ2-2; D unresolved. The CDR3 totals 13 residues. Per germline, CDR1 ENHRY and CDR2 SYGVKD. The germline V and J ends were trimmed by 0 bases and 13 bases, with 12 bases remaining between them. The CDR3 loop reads CAISESTSFGLFF. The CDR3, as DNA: TGTGCCATCAGTGAGTCGACATCCTTCGGGCTGTTTTTT.

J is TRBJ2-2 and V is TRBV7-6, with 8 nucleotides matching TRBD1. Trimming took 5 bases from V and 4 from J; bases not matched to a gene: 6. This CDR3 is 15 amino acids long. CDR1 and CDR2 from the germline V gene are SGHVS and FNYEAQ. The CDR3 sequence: CASSKWQGATGELFF. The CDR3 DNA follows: TGTGCCAGCAGCAAATGGCAGGGGGCCACCGGGGAGCTGTTTTTT.

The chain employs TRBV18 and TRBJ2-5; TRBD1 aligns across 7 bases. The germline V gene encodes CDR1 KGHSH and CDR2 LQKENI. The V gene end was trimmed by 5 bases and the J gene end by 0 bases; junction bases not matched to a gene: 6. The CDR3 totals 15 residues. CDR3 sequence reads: CASSASTGNQETQYF. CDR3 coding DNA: TGTGCCAGCTCAGCATCGACAGGGAACCAAGAGACCCAGTACTTC. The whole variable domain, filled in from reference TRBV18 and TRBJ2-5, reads NAGVMQNPRHLVRRRGQEARLRCSPMKGHSHVYWYRQLPEEGLKFMVYLQKENIIDESGMPKERFSAEFPKEGPSILRIQQVVRGDSAAYFCASSASTGNQETQYFGPGTRLLVL.

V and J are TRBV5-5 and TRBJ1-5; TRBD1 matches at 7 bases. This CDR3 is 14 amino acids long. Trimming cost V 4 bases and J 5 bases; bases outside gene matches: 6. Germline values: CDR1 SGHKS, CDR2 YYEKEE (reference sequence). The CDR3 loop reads CASSAGQTYQPQHF. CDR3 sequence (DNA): TGTGCCAGCAGCGCGGGACAGACGTATCAGCCCCAGCATTTT.

CDR3 bases: TGTGCCAGTAGTATAGGGGACACCCTAATGGGGCCCCAGCATTTT. Translation: CASSIGDTLMGPQHF. This rearrangement joins TRBV19 to TRBJ1-5, with a weak D call TRBD1 (6 bases). Trimming pared 1 base from V and 9 bases from J, leaving 16 bases between. The CDR3 loop spans 15 amino acids. The germline V gene encodes CDR1 LNHDA and CDR2 SQIVND (reference sequence).

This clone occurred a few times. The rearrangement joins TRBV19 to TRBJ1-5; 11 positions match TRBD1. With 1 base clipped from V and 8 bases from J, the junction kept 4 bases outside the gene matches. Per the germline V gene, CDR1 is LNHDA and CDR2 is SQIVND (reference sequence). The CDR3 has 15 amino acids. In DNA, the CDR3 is TGTGCCAGTAGTATAGGGACAGGGGGCATCAAGCCCCAGCATTTT. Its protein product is CASSIGTGGIKPQHF.

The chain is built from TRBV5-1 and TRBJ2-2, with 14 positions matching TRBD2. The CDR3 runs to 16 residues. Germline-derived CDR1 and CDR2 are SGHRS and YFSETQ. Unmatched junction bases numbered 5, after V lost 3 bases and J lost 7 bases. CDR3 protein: CASSSTSGRAHGELFF. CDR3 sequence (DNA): TGCGCCAGCAGCTCGACTAGCGGGAGGGCCCACGGGGAGCTGTTTTTT.

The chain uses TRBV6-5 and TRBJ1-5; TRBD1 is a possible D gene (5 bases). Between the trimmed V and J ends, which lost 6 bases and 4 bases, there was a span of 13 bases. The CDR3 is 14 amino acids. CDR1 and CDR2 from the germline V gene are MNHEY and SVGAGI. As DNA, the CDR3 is TGTGCCAGCAGGCCGGGGGGTTCAAATCAGCCCCAGCATTTT. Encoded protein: CASRPGGSNQPQHF.

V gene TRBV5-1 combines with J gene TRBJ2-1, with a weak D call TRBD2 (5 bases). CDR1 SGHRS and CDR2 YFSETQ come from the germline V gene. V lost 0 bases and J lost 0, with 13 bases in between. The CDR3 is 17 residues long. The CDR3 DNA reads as TGCGCCAGCAGCTTGGCCGAGAGTAGCGACTCCTACAATGAGCAGTTCTTC. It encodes CASSLAESSDSYNEQFF.

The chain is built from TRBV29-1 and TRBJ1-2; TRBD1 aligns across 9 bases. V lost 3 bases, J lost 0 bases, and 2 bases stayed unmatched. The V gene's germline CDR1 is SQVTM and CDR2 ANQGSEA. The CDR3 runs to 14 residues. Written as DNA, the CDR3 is TGCAGCGTTGAGGGACAGGGCTCTAACTATGGCTACACCTTC. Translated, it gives CSVEGQGSNYGYTF.

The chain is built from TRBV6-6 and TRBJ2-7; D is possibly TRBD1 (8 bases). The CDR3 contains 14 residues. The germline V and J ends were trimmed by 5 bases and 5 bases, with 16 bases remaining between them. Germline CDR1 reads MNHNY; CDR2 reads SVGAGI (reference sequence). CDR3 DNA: TGTGCCAGCAGTGACAGGGGAGGGGGTAACGAGCAGTACTTC. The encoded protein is CASSDRGGGNEQYF.

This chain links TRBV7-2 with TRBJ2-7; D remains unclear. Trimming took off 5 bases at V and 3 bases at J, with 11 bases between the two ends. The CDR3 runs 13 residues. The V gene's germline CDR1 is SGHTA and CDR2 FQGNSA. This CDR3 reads CASSQSPNYEQYF. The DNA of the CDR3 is TGTGCCAGCAGCCAATCCCCTAACTACGAGCAGTACTTC.

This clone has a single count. The CDR3 DNA sequence: TGTGCCAGCAGCGTAGAGGGGGCCTACGAGCAGTACTTC. As protein: CASSVEGAYEQYF. This rearrangement joins TRBV9 to TRBJ2-7; D perhaps matches TRBD1 (6 bases). The CDR3 totals 13 residues. Trimming took 0 bases from V and 2 from J, leaving 6 bases between them. Germline loops: CDR1 SGDLS, CDR2 YYNGEE.

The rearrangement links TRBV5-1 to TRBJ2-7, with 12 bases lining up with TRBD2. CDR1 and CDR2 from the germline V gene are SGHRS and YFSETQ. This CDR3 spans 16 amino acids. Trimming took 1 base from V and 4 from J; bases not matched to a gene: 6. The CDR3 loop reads CASSLSTSGGFYEQYF. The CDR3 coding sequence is TGCGCCAGCAGCTTGTCAACTAGCGGGGGGTTTTACGAGCAGTACTTC.

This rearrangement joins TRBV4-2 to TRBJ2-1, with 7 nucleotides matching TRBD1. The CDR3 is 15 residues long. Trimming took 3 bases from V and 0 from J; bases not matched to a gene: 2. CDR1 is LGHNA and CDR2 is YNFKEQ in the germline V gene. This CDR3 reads CASSHDRASYNEQFF. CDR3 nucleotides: TGTGCCAGCAGCCACGACAGGGCCTCCTACAATGAGCAGTTCTTC.

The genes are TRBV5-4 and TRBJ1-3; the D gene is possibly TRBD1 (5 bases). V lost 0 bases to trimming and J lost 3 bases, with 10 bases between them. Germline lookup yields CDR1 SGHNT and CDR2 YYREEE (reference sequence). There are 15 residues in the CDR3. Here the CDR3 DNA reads TGTGCCAGCAGCTTGGAAGGGGCGCGTGGAAACACCATATATTTT. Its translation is CASSLEGARGNTIYF.

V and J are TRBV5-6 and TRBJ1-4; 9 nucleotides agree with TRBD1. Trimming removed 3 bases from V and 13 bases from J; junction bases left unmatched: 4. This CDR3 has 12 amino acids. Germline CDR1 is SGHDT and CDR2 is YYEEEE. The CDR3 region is CASSSGQGTLFF. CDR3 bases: TGTGCCAGCAGCTCGGGACAGGGAACACTGTTTTTT.

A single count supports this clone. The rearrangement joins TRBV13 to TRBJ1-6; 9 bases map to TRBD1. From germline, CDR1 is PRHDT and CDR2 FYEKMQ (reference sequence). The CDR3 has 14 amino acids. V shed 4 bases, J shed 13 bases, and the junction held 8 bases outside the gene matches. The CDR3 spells CASSYRDRVGPLHF. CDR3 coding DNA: TGTGCCAGCAGCTACCGGGACAGGGTAGGGCCCCTCCACTTT.

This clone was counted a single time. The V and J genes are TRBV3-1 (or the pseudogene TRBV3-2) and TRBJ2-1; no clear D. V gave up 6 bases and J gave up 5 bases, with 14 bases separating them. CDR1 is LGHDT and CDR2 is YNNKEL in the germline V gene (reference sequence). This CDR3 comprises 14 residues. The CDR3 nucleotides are TGTGCCAGCAGGTCCAGCTCGGGTGACAATGAGCAGTTCTTC. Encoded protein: CASRSSSGDNEQFF.